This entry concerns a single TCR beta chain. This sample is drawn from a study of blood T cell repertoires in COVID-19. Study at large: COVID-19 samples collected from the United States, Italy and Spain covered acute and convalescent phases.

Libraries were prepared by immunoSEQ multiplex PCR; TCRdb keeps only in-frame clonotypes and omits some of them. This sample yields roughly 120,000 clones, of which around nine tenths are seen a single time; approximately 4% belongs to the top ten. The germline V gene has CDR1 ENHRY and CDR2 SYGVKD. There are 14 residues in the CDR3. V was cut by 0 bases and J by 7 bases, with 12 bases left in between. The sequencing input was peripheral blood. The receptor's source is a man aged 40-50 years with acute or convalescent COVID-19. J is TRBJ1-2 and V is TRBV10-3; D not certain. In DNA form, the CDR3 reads TGTGCCATCAGTGAGTCGACTGAGACTCGTGGCTACACCTTC. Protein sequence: CAISESTETRGYTF.